This T cell receptor beta chain was identified during a study of T-cell reconstitution after alpha-beta-depleted transplantation in children (dated by TCRdb to 2016 to 2018). Study-level background: Using TCR repertoire profiling, the study followed T-cell immune reconstitution in a quantitative way in children after TCRalphabeta/CD19-depleted allogeneic hematopoietic cell transplantation. Paper-wide results and their limitations: Apparently early alphabetaT-cell count recovery about two months after transplant reportedly relied on only several hundred rapidly expanded clones derived from non-depleted graft cells. The frequencies of hyperexpanded clones fell over the following months, and after one year, T-cell counts and TCRbeta diversity were mostly attributed to newly produced T cells. In some patients, high TCRbeta diversity at day 60 was attributed to recipient T cells and intrathymic progenitors that had survived conditioning.

The treatment or condition tag for this specimen amounts to: allogeneic hematopoietic cell transplantation with graft depleted of TCRalphabeta T cells and CD19 B cells. The children who served as transplant recipients had been given grafts of TCRalphabeta/CD19-depleted allogeneic hematopoietic cells. About this clonotype: Its recognized antigen is unknown. No base quality values were provided; no much bigger clone lies one nucleotide off.

The library was produced with PCR. The data were produced on an Illumina HiSeq 2500. Molecular barcoding was employed in the preparation of TCR libraries, with unique molecular identifiers being used to normalize TCRbeta repertoire quantification. TCRdb reworked the public reads: Q25 trimming with fastp, MiXCR clone assembly, productive beta chains retained. Every distinct CDR3 protein forms one entry, paired with its most common genes and DNA. The sample table records more than 200,000 distinct CDR3 sequences; roughly 23% of these occur just once. The ten largest make up about 2.5% of the sample. V lost 6 bases and J lost 1 base; the stretch between them is 18 bases long. Looking up the germline V gene yields CDR1 MDHEN and CDR2 SYDVKM. From cysteine to phenylalanine, the CDR3 is 16 amino acids long. Here the CDR3 DNA is all that survives: 48 bases in frame from base 1.

This TCR derives from a girl aged 2 to 9 with Fanconi anemia, due to receive a stem cell transplant. The chain couples TRBV28 to TRBJ1-1, with the D gene not confidently named. The source was PBMCs, collected before TCRalphabeta/CD19-depleted stem cell transplant. The bases read TGTGCCAGCAGGTTTATGGGGAGATTACCGAACACTGAAGCTTTCTTT. The resulting protein is CASRFMGRLPNTEAFF. Full variable domain (CDR3 extended with the reference TRBV28 and TRBJ1-1 proteins): DVKVTQSSRYLVKRTGEKVFLECVQDMDHENMFWYRQDPGLGLRLIYFSYDVKMKEKGDIPEGYSVSREKKERFSLILESASTNQTSMYLCASRFMGRLPNTEAFFGQGTRLTVV.